This is a list of T cell receptor beta chains from one sample in a study of preoperative IRX-2 immunotherapy in early breast cancer. The method was immunoSEQ multiplex PCR; TCRdb's version includes in-frame clones alone and lacks a portion of them. The data hold more than 20,000 clones, with 75% to 80% observed a single time. The material sequenced was lymph node tissue, taken before IRX-2 immunotherapy. The origin of the receptors is a human donor with breast cancer. Each CDR3 is given with its conserved first and last residue. D genes are given only for firm matches. Part of the rows lack a size; the others show once, few, many or a class for expanded clones.

v_gene: TRBV28
j_gene: TRBJ2-3
abundance: .
d_gene: .
CDR3nt: TGTGCCAGCAGTTCACCGACAGATACGCAGTATTTT
CDR3aa: CASSSPTDTQYF

v_gene: TRBV10-2
j_gene: TRBJ2-7
abundance: .
d_gene: .
CDR3nt: TGCGCCAGCAGTGCCTCCGGAAGGGGGGAGCAGTACTTC
CDR3aa: CASSASGRGEQYF

v_gene: TRBV19
j_gene: TRBJ2-7
abundance: .
d_gene: .
CDR3nt: TGTGCCAGTAGTATTAGCGCAAGCTACTACGAGCAGTACTTC
CDR3aa: CASSISASYYEQYF

v_gene: TRBV28
j_gene: TRBJ2-5
abundance: .
d_gene: .
CDR3nt: TGTGCCAGCAGTCTCAAAGTAGGTGCGGAGACCCAGTACTTC
CDR3aa: CASSLKVGAETQYF

v_gene: TRBV30
j_gene: TRBJ1-4
abundance: .
d_gene: .
CDR3nt: TGTGCCTGGAGTAGGCGGTCTAATGAAAAACTGTTTTTT
CDR3aa: CAWSRRSNEKLFF

v_gene: TRBV6-8
j_gene: TRBJ1-1
abundance: .
d_gene: .
CDR3nt: TGTGCCAGCAGTCGGGACCGATTGAACACTGAAGCTTTCTTT
CDR3aa: CASSRDRLNTEAFF

v_gene: TRBV18
j_gene: TRBJ1-1
abundance: .
d_gene: TRBD1
CDR3nt: TGTGCCAGCTCACTAACAGGGGTTGTCAAGAACACTGAAGCTTTCTTT
CDR3aa: CASSLTGVVKNTEAFF

v_gene: TRBV11-3
j_gene: TRBJ2-3
abundance: .
d_gene: TRBD2
CDR3nt: TGTGCCAGCAGCTTCGCGGGGGTCACAGATACGCAGTATTTT
CDR3aa: CASSFAGVTDTQYF

v_gene: TRBV7-1
j_gene: TRBJ1-4
abundance: .
d_gene: TRBD1
CDR3nt: TGTGCCAGCAGCCCACAGACAGGGATGAAAGAAAAACTGTTTTTT
CDR3aa: CASSPQTGMKEKLFF

v_gene: TRBV6-8
j_gene: TRBJ1-5
abundance: .
d_gene: .
CDR3nt: TGTGCCAGCAGAGGTTCTTCCGGGACGGGGGGGCAGCCCCAGCATTTT
CDR3aa: CASRGSSGTGGQPQHF

v_gene: TRBV1
j_gene: TRBJ2-7
abundance: .
d_gene: .
CDR3nt: TGCGCCAGCAGCCAAGACCGAACGTCCTACGAGCAGTACTTC
CDR3aa: CASSQDRTSYEQYF

v_gene: TRBV7-4
j_gene: TRBJ1-4
abundance: .
d_gene: .
CDR3nt: TGTGCCAGCAGCGGAGCGGCAGCAACTAATGAAAAACTGTTTTTT
CDR3aa: CASSGAAATNEKLFF

v_gene: TRBV6-1
j_gene: TRBJ1-2
abundance: .
d_gene: TRBD1
CDR3nt: TGTGCCAGCAGTGAAGATTGGACAGGGGGCGTCTATGGCTACACCTTC
CDR3aa: CASSEDWTGGVYGYTF

v_gene: TRBV18
j_gene: TRBJ1-6
abundance: .
d_gene: TRBD1
CDR3nt: TGTGCCAGCTCACCGGCTGGACAGGCTGGAACCCCACCCCTCCACTTT
CDR3aa: CASSPAGQAGTPPLHF

v_gene: TRBV6-8
j_gene: TRBJ2-6
abundance: .
d_gene: .
CDR3nt: TGTGCCAGCAGTTCCGCGGGACAAGTCTCTGGGGCCAACGTCCTGACTTTC
CDR3aa: CASSSAGQVSGANVLTF

v_gene: TRBV6-4
j_gene: TRBJ1-5
abundance: .
d_gene: TRBD1
CDR3nt: TGTGCCAGCCGTGGGACAGGGAATCAGCCCCAGCATTTT
CDR3aa: CASRGTGNQPQHF

v_gene: TRBV11-3
j_gene: TRBJ1-3
abundance: .
d_gene: TRBD1
CDR3nt: TGTGCCAGCAGCTCCCAGGGGGCGGAAGGAAACACCATATATTTT
CDR3aa: CASSSQGAEGNTIYF

v_gene: TRBV6-8
j_gene: TRBJ1-4
abundance: few
d_gene: TRBD1
CDR3nt: TGTGCCAGCACCACCTACAGGGGCCGTAATGAAAAACTGTTTTTT
CDR3aa: CASTTYRGRNEKLFF

v_gene: TRBV11-3
j_gene: TRBJ2-1
abundance: .
d_gene: .
CDR3nt: TGTGCCAGCAGCTTGACAAGGAACTCCTACAATGAGCAGTTCTTC
CDR3aa: CASSLTRNSYNEQFF

v_gene: TRBV11-3
j_gene: TRBJ1-6
abundance: .
d_gene: TRBD1
CDR3nt: TGTGCCAGCAGCCCGACCGGGACAGCGAATTCACCCCTCCACTTT
CDR3aa: CASSPTGTANSPLHF

v_gene: TRBV6-8
j_gene: TRBJ1-2
abundance: .
d_gene: .
CDR3nt: TGTGCCAGCAGTTACCTTCTACGGAACAATCGAGCCCATGGCTACACCTTC
CDR3aa: CASSYLLRNNRAHGYTF

v_gene: TRBV7-7
j_gene: TRBJ2-3
abundance: .
d_gene: .
CDR3nt: TGTGCCAGCAGCTTACATGTTAGCACAGATACGCAGTATTTT
CDR3aa: CASSLHVSTDTQYF

v_gene: TRBV11-3
j_gene: TRBJ2-7
abundance: medium-sized
d_gene: .
CDR3nt: TGTGCCAGCAGCAGGAGGGGCTCACACTACGAGCAGTACTTC
CDR3aa: CASSRRGSHYEQYF

v_gene: TRBV15
j_gene: TRBJ2-7
abundance: .
d_gene: .
CDR3nt: TGTGCCACCAGCAGAGATGTAGTAGTTCGGGAGCAGTACTTC
CDR3aa: CATSRDVVVREQYF

v_gene: TRBV11-3
j_gene: TRBJ2-1
abundance: few
d_gene: .
CDR3nt: TGTGCCAGCAGCTTAATGGGACGGAACAATGAGCAGTTCTTC
CDR3aa: CASSLMGRNNEQFF

v_gene: TRBV11-3
j_gene: TRBJ1-6
abundance: .
d_gene: .
CDR3nt: TGTGCCAGCAGCTTAGTTGGACTTGCAAATTCACCCCTCCACTTT
CDR3aa: CASSLVGLANSPLHF

v_gene: TRBV19
j_gene: TRBJ1-2
abundance: .
d_gene: .
CDR3nt: TGTGCCAGTAGTGGGGGGTATGGCTACACCTTC
CDR3aa: CASSGGYGYTF

v_gene: TRBV6-8
j_gene: TRBJ1-6
abundance: .
d_gene: .
CDR3nt: TGTGCCAGTCAGAGAAGATGGGAGAGTAATTCACCCCTCCACTTT
CDR3aa: CASQRRWESNSPLHF

v_gene: TRBV11-3
j_gene: TRBJ1-3
abundance: .
d_gene: TRBD1
CDR3nt: TGTGCCAGCAGCCGACAGGGGCCATCCTCTGGAAACACCATATATTTT
CDR3aa: CASSRQGPSSGNTIYF

v_gene: TRBV5-1
j_gene: TRBJ1-2
abundance: .
d_gene: .
CDR3nt: TGCGCCAGCAGCTTGTCCCTTAGGGCCTATGGCTACACCTTC
CDR3aa: CASSLSLRAYGYTF

v_gene: TRBV6-8
j_gene: TRBJ1-4
abundance: few
d_gene: .
CDR3nt: TGTGCCAGCTTCCCCTACGGGCCTCATAATGAAAAACTGTTTTTT
CDR3aa: CASFPYGPHNEKLFF

v_gene: TRBV11-3
j_gene: TRBJ1-4
abundance: .
d_gene: .
CDR3nt: TGTGCCAGCAGCCCGAACCGGGCCCCGAATGAAAAACTGTTTTTT
CDR3aa: CASSPNRAPNEKLFF

v_gene: TRBV19
j_gene: TRBJ1-1
abundance: .
d_gene: .
CDR3nt: TGTGCCAGTAGTATAGGGTCCTGGGTCCAGAACACTGAAGCTTTCTTT
CDR3aa: CASSIGSWVQNTEAFF

v_gene: TRBV7-6
j_gene: TRBJ2-5
abundance: .
d_gene: .
CDR3nt: TGTGCCAGCAGCTTAGTCATGTACCTTCAAGAGACCCAGTACTTC
CDR3aa: CASSLVMYLQETQYF

v_gene: TRBV11-3
j_gene: TRBJ1-1
abundance: .
d_gene: TRBD1
CDR3nt: TGTGCCAGCAGCTCTCCGGGACAGGGGGCTTGGTCTGAAGCTTTCTTT
CDR3aa: CASSSPGQGAWSEAFF

v_gene: TRBV6-8
j_gene: TRBJ2-5
abundance: .
d_gene: .
CDR3nt: TGTGCCAGCAGTCCCCAGGGGGGCCGAGAGACCCAGTACTTC
CDR3aa: CASSPQGGRETQYF

v_gene: TRBV6-8
j_gene: TRBJ1-2
abundance: .
d_gene: TRBD1
CDR3nt: TGTGCCAGCAGCCCGGGACCCGGGACAGGGGCGTATGGCTACACCTTC
CDR3aa: CASSPGPGTGAYGYTF

v_gene: TRBV11-3
j_gene: TRBJ1-6
abundance: .
d_gene: .
CDR3nt: TGTGCCAGCAGCTTAGAAGGATCGCGGACGAATCTCCACTTT
CDR3aa: CASSLEGSRTNLHF

v_gene: TRBV6-8
j_gene: TRBJ1-5
abundance: .
d_gene: .
CDR3nt: TGTGCCAGCAGTCAGGGGAGAGTTCAGCCCCAGCATTTT
CDR3aa: CASSQGRVQPQHF

v_gene: TRBV11-3
j_gene: TRBJ1-1
abundance: .
d_gene: TRBD1
CDR3nt: TGTGCCAGCAGCTCAGAACAGGGGGCGCGTAGTGAAGCTTTCTTT
CDR3aa: CASSSEQGARSEAFF

v_gene: TRBV5-1
j_gene: TRBJ2-3
abundance: .
d_gene: .
CDR3nt: TGCGCCAGCAGCTTATCAAGATACACAGATACGCAGTATTTT
CDR3aa: CASSLSRYTDTQYF

v_gene: TRBV29-1
j_gene: TRBJ2-2
abundance: .
d_gene: TRBD1
CDR3nt: TGCAGCGTTCTCGTGACAGGGATGGACACCGGGGAGCTGTTTTTT
CDR3aa: CSVLVTGMDTGELFF

v_gene: TRBV5-1
j_gene: TRBJ1-6
abundance: .
d_gene: .
CDR3nt: TGCGCCAGCAGCTTGGCCCCACCGGGGGCAGGGGACTCACCCCTCCACTTT
CDR3aa: CASSLAPPGAGDSPLHF

v_gene: TRBV30
j_gene: TRBJ2-7
abundance: .
d_gene: .
CDR3nt: TGTGCCTGGGAAGGAGGGGGCGGGAACGAGCAGTACTTC
CDR3aa: CAWEGGGGNEQYF

v_gene: TRBV18
j_gene: TRBJ1-2
abundance: .
d_gene: .
CDR3nt: TGTGCCAGCTCACACCCAGGGGTCCCCTATGGCTACACCTTC
CDR3aa: CASSHPGVPYGYTF

v_gene: TRBV6-8
j_gene: TRBJ1-1
abundance: .
d_gene: .
CDR3nt: TGTGCCAGCAGTAGGGGCAGGGGATTATGGACTGAAGCTTTCTTT
CDR3aa: CASSRGRGLWTEAFF

v_gene: TRBV30
j_gene: TRBJ2-5
abundance: .
d_gene: .
CDR3nt: TGTGCCGGGGACCCGGGACCGACGGGGACCCAGTACTTC
CDR3aa: CAGDPGPTGTQYF

v_gene: TRBV28
j_gene: TRBJ1-1
abundance: .
d_gene: .
CDR3nt: TGTGCCAGCAGTTATTCAGCGGGAAACACTGAAGCTTTCTTT
CDR3aa: CASSYSAGNTEAFF

v_gene: TRBV5-1
j_gene: TRBJ1-6
abundance: once
d_gene: .
CDR3nt: TGCGCCAGCAGCTTGGAAGGACCGAGGAGCTCCTATAATTCACCCCTCCACTTT
CDR3aa: CASSLEGPRSSYNSPLHF

v_gene: TRBV28
j_gene: TRBJ2-2
abundance: .
d_gene: TRBD2
CDR3nt: TGTGCCAGCGGGGCGGGAGCGTTTCCCGGGGAGCTGTTTTTT
CDR3aa: CASGAGAFPGELFF

v_gene: TRBV4-1
j_gene: TRBJ1-6
abundance: .
d_gene: .
CDR3nt: TGCGCCAGCAGCCAAGAACGGAACGGAAATTCACCCCTCCACTTT
CDR3aa: CASSQERNGNSPLHF

v_gene: TRBV15
j_gene: TRBJ2-4
abundance: few
d_gene: .
CDR3nt: TGTGCCACCAGCAGAGCTGGGGGGCGTGGAAACATTCAGTACTTC
CDR3aa: CATSRAGGRGNIQYF

v_gene: TRBV11-3
j_gene: TRBJ2-2
abundance: .
d_gene: TRBD1
CDR3nt: TGTGCCAGCAGCCCCACGGACAGGGCGAACACCGGGGAGCTGTTTTTT
CDR3aa: CASSPTDRANTGELFF

v_gene: TRBV11-3
j_gene: TRBJ1-2
abundance: .
d_gene: .
CDR3nt: TGTGCCAGCAGCTTAGTTACGGCGGACGCTTACGGCTACACCTTC
CDR3aa: CASSLVTADAYGYTF

v_gene: TRBV18
j_gene: TRBJ1-1
abundance: few
d_gene: .
CDR3nt: TGTGCCAGCTCACCGCCATGGAACAGTAATGAAGCTTTCTTT
CDR3aa: CASSPPWNSNEAFF

v_gene: TRBV28
j_gene: TRBJ1-1
abundance: .
d_gene: .
CDR3nt: TGTGCCAGCAGTTTTACCCCCTCCAACACTGAAGCTTTCTTT
CDR3aa: CASSFTPSNTEAFF

v_gene: TRBV19
j_gene: TRBJ1-2
abundance: few
d_gene: TRBD1
CDR3nt: TGTGCCAGTAAAATCCAGACAGGGAGTTATGGCTACACCTTC
CDR3aa: CASKIQTGSYGYTF

v_gene: TRBV30
j_gene: TRBJ1-6
abundance: .
d_gene: .
CDR3nt: TGTGCCTGGAGTCGCCGGGACACGGATAATTCACCCCTCCACTTT
CDR3aa: CAWSRRDTDNSPLHF

v_gene: TRBV14
j_gene: TRBJ2-7
abundance: .
d_gene: TRBD1
CDR3nt: TGTGCCAGCAGCCGCTCAACGCAGGGGGCGCGTTCCTACGAGCAGTACTTC
CDR3aa: CASSRSTQGARSYEQYF

v_gene: TRBV28
j_gene: TRBJ1-4
abundance: .
d_gene: .
CDR3nt: TGTGCCAGCAGTTTATGGGGGGCCGGTACAACTAATGAAAAACTGTTTTTT
CDR3aa: CASSLWGAGTTNEKLFF